The clone carrying this TCR beta chain came up a few times. Germline loops: CDR1 SNHLY, CDR2 FYNNEI. V was pared by 6 bases and J by 0 bases, with 9 bases between. The CDR3 consists of 14 residues. This specimen belongs to a study of blood T cell repertoires in COVID-19. Study-level background: The samples span acute and convalescent COVID-19 from the United States, Italy and Spain. T cells, B-cell-depleted T cells, or PBMCs provided the cDNA or gDNA that served as material.

Per the study methods: Amplification with reference gene primers provided the estimates of nucleated cell counts. Repertoires were generated with immunoSEQ multiplex PCR, while TCRdb's copy carries only in-frame clones and drops some. The V and J calls and clone size were taken over from that table, and D and trimming were inferred from the DNA. The repertoire holds 250,000 to 300,000 clones, 87% seen once, with about 2.2% in the top ten. The sequence was obtained from a woman aged 50 to 65 who had recovered from COVID-19. Sequencing was done on a sample of peripheral blood. This chain uses TRBV2 with TRBJ1-3, with D uncertain. CDR3 bases: TGTGCCAGCAGCCTCACGAGCTCTGGAAACACCATATATTTT. This encodes CASSLTSSGNTIYF. The variable domain in full, with the rest retrieved from reference TRBV2 and TRBJ1-3, is EPEVTQTPSHQVTQMGQEVILRCVPISNHLYFYWYRQILGQKVEFLVSFYNNEISEKSEIFDDQFSVERPDGSNFTLKIRSTKLEDSAMYFCASSLTSSGNTIYFGEGSWLTVV.